This TCR beta chain was sequenced during a study of brain T cells in children with intractable seizures. The method was immunoSEQ multiplex PCR; TCRdb's version includes in-frame clones alone and lacks a portion of them. The data hold under 150,000 clones, with 94% observed a single time. The CDR3 is 11 amino acids. Germline V gives CDR1 MNHEY, CDR2 SVGAGI. Trimming pared 0 bases from V and 11 bases from J, leaving 8 bases between. A single count supports this clone. Sequencing was limited to surgery cases with top T cell transcript signatures in brain tissue. V gene TRBV6-5 combines with J gene TRBJ2-7; weak D call: TRBD2 (5 bases). The clonotype comes from a boy younger than two with hemimegalencephaly and intractable seizures. The starting material was peripheral blood, obtained at surgery. CDR3 nucleotide sequence: TGTGCCAGCAGTTACTCGACTACGGAGTACTTC. This codes for CASSYSTTEYF.